Presented here are 24 T cell receptor beta chains from one specimen sequenced in a study of blood T cells in healthy people across ages. Together with a sample-barcoded 5' primer, a J-beta primer mix was included in a second PCR lasting about 7 to 12 cycles. TCRdb reprocessed the 5' RACE reads via MiXCR and lists one record per CDR3 protein. The sample shows around 800,000 distinct CDR3 sequences, about 45% of them seen only once. What was sequenced was blood. The receptors originated from an elderly man in good health.

This chain uses TRBV5-1 with TRBJ2-5; D remains unclear. The CDR3 runs 13 residues. Trimming took off 3 bases at V and 2 bases at J, with 8 bases between the two ends. CDR1 and CDR2 (germline): SGHRS, YFSETQ. The CDR3 is CASSSDGQETQYF. Written as DNA, the CDR3 is TGCGCCAGCAGCTCCGACGGACAAGAGACCCAGTACTTC.

CDR3 protein: CASLQGNIQYF. CDR3 nucleotide sequence: TGTGCCAGCTTGCAGGGAAACATTCAGTACTTC. The chain uses TRBV12-3 or TRBV12-4 and TRBJ2-4; possibly TRBD1 for D (5 bases). CDR3 length: 11 residues. Trimming took 8 bases from V and 6 from J, leaving 8 bases between them.

This chain uses TRBV5-1 with TRBJ1-2; D uncertain. Germline V gene sequence: CDR1 SGHRS, CDR2 YFSETQ. V gave up 0 bases and J gave up 1 base, with 7 bases separating them. CDR3 length: 14 residues. The CDR3 sequence is CASSLAWGNYGYTF. The CDR3 region has the DNA TGCGCCAGCAGCTTGGCCTGGGGTAACTATGGCTACACCTTC.

The chain carries TRBV29-1 and TRBJ2-5; the D gene is possibly TRBD2 (5 bases). This CDR3 contains 12 residues. V was shortened by 0 bases and J by 10 bases, with 12 bases between the two germline ends. CDR1 and CDR2 from the germline V gene are SQVTM and ANQGSEA. This CDR3 reads CSVEENGVGQYF. The CDR3 DNA follows: TGCAGCGTTGAAGAAAACGGGGTTGGCCAGTACTTC.

This clonotype was seen at least ten times. The chain is built from TRBV5-1 and TRBJ2-1; possibly TRBD1 for D (6 bases). V was pared by 0 bases and J by 2 bases, with 12 bases between. This CDR3 is 16 amino acids long. CDR1 and CDR2 from the germline V gene are SGHRS and YFSETQ. CDR3 sequence: CASSLGAGDPYNEQFF. The CDR3 DNA follows: TGCGCCAGCAGCTTGGGGGCAGGGGATCCCTACAATGAGCAGTTCTTC.

CDR3 coding DNA: TGTGCCATCAGCGAGGCGGACAGGGGCACAGATACGCAGTATTTT. Translation gives CAISEADRGTDTQYF. V gene TRBV10-3 combines with J gene TRBJ2-3, with TRBD1 identical over 8 bases. The CDR3 consists of 15 residues. V lost 6 bases to trimming and J lost 1 base; unmatched junction nucleotides: 6. Germline V CDR1 and CDR2: ENHRY, SYGVKD.

This clonotype showed up just a few times. This chain links TRBV5-1 with TRBJ2-5; maybe TRBD1 (6 bases). Germline CDR1 and CDR2: SGHRS and YFSETQ. The V and J ends lost 4 bases and 5 bases respectively, with 21 bases between them. The CDR3 contains 16 residues. CDR3 DNA sequence: TGCGCCAGCAGCCCCTCTGGCGGCCCTAGGGGGGAGACCCAGTACTTC. Its translation: CASSPSGGPRGETQYF.

This clonotype was seen just once. A much larger clone differs by one base, so this may be a read error. The V and J genes are TRBV6-6 and TRBJ2-1; D perhaps matches TRBD1 (5 bases). The closer fit of TRBJ2-7 to the DNA end suggests the J call may be wrong. The CDR3 has 16 residues. Germline V gives CDR1 MNHNY, CDR2 SVGAGI (reference sequence). The CDR3 DNA follows: TGTGCCAGCAGTCCTATTGGGGCTAACTCCTACAATGAGCAGTACTTC. Encoded protein: CASSPIGANSYNEQYF.

There are a few counts of this clonotype. V and J are TRBV10-2 and TRBJ2-1; D remains unclear. Between the trimmed V and J ends, which lost 0 bases and 0 bases, there was a span of 9 bases. Germline values: CDR1 WSHSY, CDR2 SAAADI. The CDR3 sequence is 16 residues long. In DNA form, the CDR3 reads TGCGCCAGCAGTGAGTCGACAAGGATCTCCTACAATGAGCAGTTCTTC. Its translation: CASSESTRISYNEQFF.

J is TRBJ2-1 and V is TRBV25-1; TRBD2 matches 9 bases. The CDR3 is made up of 14 amino acids. J was trimmed by 7 bases and V by 6 bases; bases with no gene match: 7. In germline, CDR1 is MGHDK, CDR2 SYGVNS. CDR3: CASRRAGGQNEQFF. The CDR3 bases are TGTGCCAGCAGGCGAGCGGGGGGTCAAAATGAGCAGTTCTTC.

The genes are TRBV15 and TRBJ2-3; D gene unclear. V lost 7 bases and J 5 bases, leaving 7 bases between the germline ends. The CDR3 consists of 11 residues. The germline V gene has CDR1 LNHNV and CDR2 YYDKDF (reference sequence). In nucleotides, the CDR3 is TGTGCCACCAAGGCTAGAGATACGCAGTATTTT. Translated: CATKARDTQYF.

This sequence joins TRBV6-2 or TRBV6-3 and TRBJ2-2; 12 bases are a match to TRBD2. Germline V CDR1 and CDR2: MNHEY, SVGEGT. The V and J ends lost 4 bases and 7 bases, in that order; junction bases with no gene match: 7. The CDR3 sequence is 16 residues long. CDR3 loop: CASSSTSGSAGGELFF. CDR3 in DNA: TGTGCCAGCAGTTCGACTAGCGGGAGTGCGGGCGGGGAGCTGTTTTTT.

The rearrangement uses TRBV6-5 and TRBJ1-1, with D possibly being TRBD1 (6 bases). V was pared by 0 bases and J by 4 bases, with 9 bases between. CDR3 length: 14 residues. The V gene's germline CDR1 is MNHEY and CDR2 SVGAGI. CDR3: CASSYSVRGTEAFF. CDR3 nucleotides: TGTGCCAGCAGTTACTCGGTCAGGGGCACTGAAGCTTTCTTT.

The chain couples TRBV4-1 to TRBJ2-4; D could derive from TRBD1 or TRBD2 (5 bases each). The CDR3 consists of 14 residues. The germline V gene has CDR1 MGHRA and CDR2 YSYEKL. The V and J ends lost 3 bases and 7 bases respectively, with 13 bases between them. The CDR3 reads CASSQGDGPNIQYF. CDR3 nucleotide sequence: TGCGCCAGCAGCCAGGGGGACGGTCCGAACATTCAGTACTTC.

This chain uses TRBV20-1 with TRBJ2-7; 12 bases map to TRBD2. CDR1 DFQATT and CDR2 SNEGSKA come from the germline V gene (reference sequence). J was trimmed by 0 bases and V by 3 bases; bases with no gene match: 6. This CDR3 is 16 amino acids long. For the CDR3, the DNA is TGCAGTGCTAGGACGCTAGCGGGAGGGCTCTCCTACGAGCAGTACTTC. Translation gives CSARTLAGGLSYEQYF.

Comments on this clonotype: Since a much larger clone is just one base distant, this may be a read error. V and J are TRBV20-1 and TRBJ2-3; weak D call: TRBD2 (5 bases). CDR3 length: 12 residues. Germline V gene lookup returns CDR1 DFQATT and CDR2 SNEGSKA (reference sequence). CDR3 loop: CRASLGGDTQYF. The CDR3 DNA sequence: TGCAGGGCTAGCCTCGGCGGGGATACGCAGTATTTT.

V is TRBV20-1 and J is TRBJ2-4; maybe TRBD1 (5 bases). V lost 3 bases and J lost 7, with 19 bases in between. This CDR3 has 15 amino acids. The germline CDR1 and CDR2 sequences are DFQATT and SNEGSKA (reference sequence). The CDR3 loop reads CSASRVGQGVNIQYF. The CDR3 DNA reads as TGCAGTGCTAGCCGAGTGGGGCAGGGTGTGAACATTCAGTACTTC.

The CDR3 DNA reads as TGTGCCACCAGTGATTCCGGGGCTGGGGCCAACGTCCTGACTTTC. Translated, it gives CATSDSGAGANVLTF. The rearrangement joins TRBV24-1 to TRBJ2-6, with D perhaps TRBD2 (5 bases). From germline, CDR1 is KGHDR and CDR2 SFDVKD. CDR3 length equals 15 residues. Trimming took 2 bases from V and 2 from J, leaving 6 bases between them.

The rearrangement links TRBV12-3 or TRBV12-4 to TRBJ2-3; weak D call: TRBD2 (6 bases). The CDR3 runs to 12 residues. With 2 bases removed from V and 10 bases from J, the gap between germline ends came to 10 bases. The chain's CDR3 is CASSLFGEAQYF. The CDR3 DNA reads as TGTGCCAGCAGTTTATTTGGGGAGGCGCAGTATTTT.

The genes are TRBV29-1 and TRBJ2-1; D perhaps matches TRBD2 (7 bases). The CDR3 spans 15 residues. Germline CDR1 and CDR2: SQVTM and ANQGSEA. The V gene lost 3 bases and the J gene lost 5 bases, with 17 bases spanning the gap. CDR3 residues: CSVESGGAADNEQFF. Here the CDR3 DNA reads TGCAGCGTTGAGAGTGGGGGGGCCGCTGACAATGAGCAGTTCTTC.

This clonotype was seen ten or more times. The rearrangement joins TRBV3-1 to TRBJ1-2; D call uncertain. CDR3 length: 15 residues. The V end was cut by 5 bases, the J end by 3 bases, with 16 bases between. The germline V gene has CDR1 LGHDT and CDR2 YNNKEL (reference sequence). Here the CDR3 DNA reads TGTGCCAGCAGCGATTGGGAGATACTACACTATGGCTACACCTTC. It codes for CASSDWEILHYGYTF.

About this clonotype itself: At one boundary the junction diverges from the germline segment, which might be a read error. The chain carries TRBV20-1 and TRBJ2-5; no clear D gene. Germline CDR1 DFQATT, CDR2 SNEGSKA (reference sequence). This CDR3 region has 12 residues. Written as DNA, the CDR3 is TGCAGTGCTAGTGGGTTACAAGGGACCCAGTACTTC. It codes for CSASGLQGTQYF.

The V call is TRBV7-9, the J call TRBJ2-1; D may be TRBD1 or TRBD2 (7 bases each). The V gene's germline CDR1 is SEHNR and CDR2 FQNEAQ (reference sequence). The CDR3 covers 18 residues. Trimming pared 4 bases from V and 0 bases from J, leaving 19 bases between. CDR3 sequence reads: CASSSDYRGLSSYNEQFF. The CDR3 DNA reads TGTGCCAGCAGCTCAGATTACAGGGGACTATCCTCCTACAATGAGCAGTTCTTC.

The chain recombines TRBV20-1 with TRBJ2-1; 8 positions agree with TRBD1. The V segment lost 6 bases and the J segment 1 base; nucleotides outside the gene matches: 8. Looked up from germline, CDR1 is DFQATT and CDR2 is SNEGSKA (reference sequence). The CDR3 is 15 amino acids. DNA of the CDR3: TGCAGTGCAGAACCGGGACAGGTTTCCTACAATGAGCAGTTCTTC. It translates to CSAEPGQVSYNEQFF.